This TCR beta chain is drawn from a study of metastatic and nonmetastatic thyroid tumors. The overall study: Blood and tumor or nodule tissue repertoires from malignant and benign thyroid patients were compared. Whole-study results and caveats: A significant increase in TCR beta diversity was reportedly seen in malignant thyroid tumors relative to benign nodules, in blood and tumor.

Per the authors' pipeline: The study's classifier, a distant-metastasis tool for papillary thyroid cancer, was built using CDR3 differences across clinicopathological groups. TCRdb reanalyzed the PCR reads via MiXCR. TCRdb, not the original authors, processed these V and J calls. Among approximately 7,000 clones listed, approximately 40% were seen once. About this clone: Its antigen remains unknown.

Patients had received no treatment of any kind before thyroid surgery. The CDR3 has 11 residues. Trimming removed 5 bases from V and 13 bases from J, with 12 bases in between. Germline lookup yields CDR1 MDHEN and CDR2 SYDVKM. This sequence originates from a female donor with papillary thyroid cancer or a benign thyroid nodule (not recorded which). Some clones in this sample may be carry-over from other donors' samples. The V gene is TRBV28, the J gene TRBJ2-1, with D possibly TRBD2 on 5 matching bases. Sequences were obtained from tumor tissue. CDR3 sequence: CASSIGRDQFF. The CDR3 DNA is TGTGCCAGCAGTATCGGACGGGATCAGTTCTTC. Full variable domain (rest looked up from reference TRBV28 and TRBJ2-1): DVKVTQSSRYLVKRTGEKVFLECVQDMDHENMFWYRQDPGLGLRLIYFSYDVKMKEKGDIPEGYSVSREKKERFSLILESASTNQTSMYLCASSIGRDQFFGPGTRLTVL.